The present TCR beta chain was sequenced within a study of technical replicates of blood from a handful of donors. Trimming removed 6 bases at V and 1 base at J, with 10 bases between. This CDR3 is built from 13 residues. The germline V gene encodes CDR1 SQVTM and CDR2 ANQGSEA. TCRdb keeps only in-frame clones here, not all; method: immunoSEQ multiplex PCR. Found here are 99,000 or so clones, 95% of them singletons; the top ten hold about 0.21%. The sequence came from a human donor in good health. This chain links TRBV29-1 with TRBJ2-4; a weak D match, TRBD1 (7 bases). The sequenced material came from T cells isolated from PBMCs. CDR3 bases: TGCAGCGTGGGGGGACAGGCCAAAAACATTCAGTACTTC. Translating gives CSVGGQAKNIQYF.